The clone carrying this TCR beta chain was seen only a few times. As yet, its antigen is unknown. The germline V gene has CDR1 MNHEY and CDR2 SVGEGT. The CDR3 spans 16 residues. V gave up 6 bases and J gave up 2 bases, with 14 bases separating them. The data were obtained in a study of blood T cells in healthy people across ages. Study in general: Every two T cells gave about one barcoded beta molecule via template switching. General study results and limits: From one million sequenced T cells, diversity estimates were lower bounds. TCR beta diversity per million T cells fell roughly linearly with age.

The study isolated at least 6 million PBMCs from each sample. A sample-barcoded 5' primer and a J-beta primer mix were used in a second PCR of roughly 6 to 12 cycles. TCRdb analysed the 5' RACE reads with MiXCR anew, one entry per CDR3 protein. The data show 1.5 million to 2 million distinct CDR3 sequences, approximately 50% seen once. The specimen sequenced was blood. The rearrangement joins TRBV6-2 or TRBV6-3 to TRBJ2-6, with D perhaps matching TRBD1 (6 bases). The TCR originated in a woman aged 40 to 49 in good health. The DNA for the CDR3 is TGTGCCAGCAGCATAACAGGGATTGCTGGGGCCAACGTCCTGACTTTC. Translating gives CASSITGIAGANVLTF.